These T cell receptor beta chains were read from a single sample in a study of blood T cell repertoires in COVID-19. Only in-frame clones appear in the TCRdb table, and some are missing; sequencing was by immunoSEQ multiplex PCR. The sample records more than 95,000 clones, 86% being singletons. Sequenced: peripheral blood. All receptors come from a woman in her fifties or sixties in a cohort sampled during active or convalescent COVID-19. CDR3s include the opening cysteine and the closing phenylalanine or tryptophan. A D gene is named only where the DNA matches it firmly. For some rows the clone size is stated as once, few or many, or as a class when expanded; others skip it.

j_call v_call d_call clone_size cdr3_aa cdr3_nt
TRBJ1-2 TRBV14 TRBD1 . CASSLNRGAYGYTF TGTGCCAGCAGCCTTAACAGGGGAGCCTATGGCTACACCTTC
TRBJ1-5 TRBV27 TRBD1 . CASSSPGGSQPQHF TGTGCCAGCAGTTCTCCAGGGGGCAGCCAGCCCCAGCATTTT
TRBJ2-5 TRBV29-1 TRBD1 . CSATSEGQETQYF TGCAGCGCCACGAGTGAGGGACAGGAGACCCAGTACTTC
TRBJ1-2 TRBV7-6 TRBD1 . CASSLTRDRAYGYTF TGTGCCAGCAGCTTAACGCGGGACAGGGCCTATGGCTACACCTTC
TRBJ2-5 TRBV24-1 . . CATRDKGQETQYF TGTGCCACCAGGGACAAGGGGCAAGAGACCCAGTACTTC
TRBJ2-7 TRBV6-5 TRBD1 . CASSRTGSYEQYF TGTGCCAGCAGTAGGACAGGCTCCTACGAGCAGTACTTC
TRBJ2-7 TRBV29-1 TRBD2 . CSVVAGDSYEQYF TGCAGCGTTGTAGCGGGGGACTCCTACGAGCAGTACTTC
TRBJ2-7 TRBV27 TRBD2 few CASSPGLAGGPFEQYF TGTGCCAGCAGTCCAGGACTAGCGGGAGGGCCATTTGAGCAGTACTTC
TRBJ2-3 TRBV15 . . CATSRGPTSVSTDTQYF TGTGCCACCAGCAGGGGGCCGACTAGTGTCAGCACAGATACGCAGTATTTT
TRBJ2-2 TRBV27 TRBD1 once CASSLQGASTGELFF TGTGCCAGCAGTTTACAGGGGGCAAGCACCGGGGAGCTGTTTTTT
TRBJ1-1 TRBV3-1/TRBV3-2 . . CASSPISEATEAFF TGTGCCAGCAGCCCCATTTCGGAGGCCACTGAAGCTTTCTTT
TRBJ1-2 TRBV6-5 TRBD1 . CASSYSRTGRDYGYTF TGTGCCAGCAGTTACTCCCGGACAGGGCGGGACTATGGCTACACCTTC
TRBJ1-2 TRBV27 . . CASRREGIGYGYTF TGTGCCAGCAGACGGGAGGGGATCGGCTATGGCTACACCTTC
TRBJ1-2 TRBV28 TRBD1 . CASSSRKGAGRNGYTF TGTGCCAGCAGTTCTCGGAAGGGGGCAGGGAGAAATGGCTACACCTTC
TRBJ2-1 TRBV19 TRBD2 . CASSTTSGYSYNEQFF TGTGCCAGTAGTACAACTAGCGGGTACTCCTACAATGAGCAGTTCTTC
TRBJ1-2 TRBV5-1 . . CASSLVQPNYGYTF TGCGCCAGCAGCTTGGTACAGCCTAACTATGGCTACACCTTC
TRBJ2-1 TRBV11-1 . . CATSRGRSYNEQFF TGTGCCACGAGTCGGGGTCGATCCTACAATGAGCAGTTCTTC
TRBJ2-1 TRBV13 TRBD2 . CASSSMLLAEAYNEQFF TGTGCCAGCAGCTCCATGCTACTAGCGGAGGCCTACAATGAGCAGTTCTTC
TRBJ2-7 TRBV12-2 . . CASRLKDRETYEQYF TGTGCAAGTCGCTTAAAGGACAGGGAGACCTACGAGCAGTACTTC
TRBJ1-2 TRBV3-1/TRBV3-2 TRBD1 . CASSQQGEVGYTF TGTGCCAGCAGCCAACAGGGGGAGGTGGGCTACACCTTC
TRBJ2-7 TRBV3-1/TRBV3-2 . few CASSQAQGLTGEQYF TGTGCCAGCAGCCAAGCGCAGGGGTTAACAGGAGAGCAGTACTTC
TRBJ1-5 TRBV6-5 . few CASSLQGGNQPQHF TGTGCCAGCAGTTTACAGGGTGGCAATCAGCCCCAGCATTTT
TRBJ2-7 TRBV7-3 TRBD1 . CASSLDRGAEQYF TGTGCCAGCAGCTTAGACAGGGGGGCCGAGCAGTACTTC